This passage covers 16 T cell receptor beta chains from one sample sequenced in a study of blood T cell repertoires in COVID-19. Method: immunoSEQ multiplex PCR; TCRdb's copy keeps in-frame clones and lacks some. Here the sample spans 130,000 or so clones, roughly 88% being singletons. What was sequenced was peripheral blood. These receptors were obtained from a woman aged 60-75 years with acute or convalescent COVID-19.

The CDR3: CAWSPRGGSGNTIYF. The CDR3 DNA follows: TGTGCCTGGAGTCCCCGCGGGGGATCTGGAAACACCATATATTTT. V usage is TRBV30 and J usage is TRBJ1-3; TRBD1 might be the D (5 bases). The CDR3 sequence is 15 residues long. Between the trimmed V and J ends, which lost 2 bases and 1 base, there was a span of 12 bases. Germline V CDR1 and CDR2: GTSNPN, SVGIG (reference sequence).

The chain has TRBV19 and TRBJ2-3, with D unclear. V gave up 5 bases and J gave up 3 bases, with 6 bases separating them. Looked up from germline, CDR1 is LNHDA and CDR2 is SQIVND (reference sequence). The CDR3 is made up of 12 amino acids. The CDR3 DNA is TGTGCCAGTAGTTCTCGGACAGATACGCAGTATTTT. It is translated as CASSSRTDTQYF.

V usage is TRBV29-1 and J usage is TRBJ1-4; D might be TRBD1 (6 bases). This CDR3 is built from 12 residues. The germline V and J ends were trimmed by 7 bases and 2 bases, with 8 bases remaining between them. Germline V gene sequence: CDR1 SQVTM, CDR2 ANQGSEA. CDR3 in DNA: TGCAGCGCAGGACAGACTAATGAAAAACTGTTTTTT. This encodes CSAGQTNEKLFF.

The chain recombines TRBV6-5 with TRBJ1-2, with D maybe TRBD1 (5 bases). Germline V gene sequence: CDR1 MNHEY, CDR2 SVGAGI. With 7 bases removed from V and 1 base from J, the gap between germline ends came to 13 bases. The CDR3 is 14 amino acids. The CDR3 DNA sequence: TGTGCCAGCACCAGCGACAGACTTAACTATGGCTACACCTTC. Translation gives CASTSDRLNYGYTF.

J is TRBJ1-2 and V is TRBV5-8; no reliable D call. This CDR3 is 13 amino acids long. Between the trimmed V and J ends, which lost 0 bases and 3 bases, there was a span of 6 bases. Germline loops: CDR1 SGHTS, CDR2 YDEGEE. This CDR3 reads CASSLVSDYGYTF. In nucleotides, the CDR3 is TGTGCCAGCAGCTTGGTGAGCGACTATGGCTACACCTTC. The full variable domain, in which reference TRBV5-8 and TRBJ1-2 provide the parts outside the CDR3, is EAGVTQSPTHLIKTRGQQATLRCSPISGHTSVYWYQQALGLGLQFLLWYDEGEERNRGNFPPRFSGRQFPNYSSELNVNALELEDSALYLCASSLVSDYGYTFGSGTRLTVV.

The CDR3 DNA reads TGTGCCAGCAGCGTAGATTCCAGGGTAACTTCTGGCTACACCTTC. Translated: CASSVDSRVTSGYTF. V usage is TRBV9 and J usage is TRBJ1-2, with D tentatively TRBD1 (5 bases). Per germline, CDR1 SGDLS and CDR2 YYNGEE. The CDR3 length is 15 residues. Trimming removed 0 bases at V and 7 bases at J, with 16 bases between.

The rearrangement links TRBV5-6 to TRBJ1-1; D unclear. CDR3 length: 15 residues. Germline V lookup: CDR1 SGHDT, CDR2 YYEEEE. Trimming took off 3 bases at V and 1 base at J, with 13 bases between the two ends. CDR3 protein: CASSSLASQNTEAFF. The CDR3 DNA reads as TGTGCCAGCAGCTCCCTAGCCTCTCAGAACACTGAAGCTTTCTTT.

V is TRBV3-1 (or the pseudogene TRBV3-2) and J is TRBJ2-2; 7 bases are a match to TRBD1. The CDR3 loop spans 14 amino acids. Trimming removed 5 bases from V and 5 bases from J; junction bases left unmatched: 5. Per germline, CDR1 LGHDT and CDR2 YNNKEL (reference sequence). This chain's CDR3 is CASSRGRGTGELFF. CDR3 coding DNA: TGTGCCAGCAGCAGGGGGCGAGGGACCGGGGAGCTGTTTTTT.

This chain connects TRBV7-9 to TRBJ1-4; unclear D gene. The CDR3 spans 16 residues. Germline V lookup: CDR1 SEHNR, CDR2 FQNEAQ (reference sequence). With 4 bases removed from V and 6 bases from J, the gap between germline ends came to 18 bases. CDR3 nucleotide sequence: TGTGCCAGCAGCTCAACCAGAGGCCAACACCATGAAAAACTGTTTTTT. Residues: CASSSTRGQHHEKLFF. Filled out from reference TRBV7-9 and TRBJ1-4, the complete variable domain reads DTGVSQNPRHKITKRGQNVTFRCDPISEHNRLYWYRQTLGQGPEFLTYFQNEAQLEKSRLLSDRFSAERPKGSFSTLEIQRTEQGDSAMYLCASSSTRGQHHEKLFFGSGTQLSVL.

This clone was observed once. This chain uses TRBV6-1 with TRBJ2-1; TRBD2 might be the D (7 bases). Germline loops: CDR1 MNHNS, CDR2 SASEGT. This CDR3 is built from 13 residues. V lost 0 bases and J lost 14, with 14 bases in between. CDR3 nucleotide sequence: TGTGCCAGCAGTGAAGCGGGGGGGCCGATGGAGTTCTTC. Protein product: CASSEAGGPMEFF.

V gene TRBV7-9 combines with J gene TRBJ2-2, with 7 bases aligning to TRBD2. Looked up from germline, CDR1 is SEHNR and CDR2 is FQNEAQ (reference sequence). The CDR3 totals 14 residues. V lost 5 bases, J lost 5 bases, and 5 bases stayed unmatched. DNA for the CDR3: TGTGCCAGCAGCCAAGGGGAGGGAACCGGGGAGCTGTTTTTT. Translated: CASSQGEGTGELFF.

The V gene is TRBV19, the J gene TRBJ2-1; D may be TRBD1 (6 bases). The CDR3 loop spans 14 amino acids. V was trimmed by 7 bases and J by 4 bases, leaving 14 bases between them. Germline V CDR1 and CDR2: LNHDA, SQIVND (reference sequence). The CDR3 region has the DNA TGTGCCAGTATCGGCAGGGGAGTTTACAATGAGCAGTTCTTC. It codes for CASIGRGVYNEQFF. The whole variable domain, filled in from reference TRBV19 and TRBJ2-1, reads DGGITQSPKYLFRKEGQNVTLSCEQNLNHDAMYWYRQDPGQGLRLIYYSQIVNDFQKGDIAEGYSVSREKKESFPLTVTSAQKNPTAFYLCASIGRGVYNEQFFGPGTRLTVL.

The chain combines TRBV19 with TRBJ1-1; D is ambiguous. Germline V gives CDR1 LNHDA, CDR2 SQIVND (reference sequence). The V end lost 3 bases, the J end lost 0 bases, and 8 bases lay between the germline ends. The CDR3 is 14 residues long. DNA of the CDR3: TGTGCCAGTAGTATGCGGCAGATGAACACTGAAGCTTTCTTT. This encodes CASSMRQMNTEAFF.

This clone was seen once. The chain combines TRBV5-1 with TRBJ1-1; 10 nucleotides align to TRBD1. Germline values: CDR1 SGHRS, CDR2 YFSETQ. The junction had 9 bases not matched to a gene; V was cut back by 4 bases and J by 6 bases. CDR3 length: 15 residues. CDR3 coding DNA: TGCGCCAGCAGCCCGGAGACAGGGGGCAGGTCTGAAGCTTTCTTT. It yields the protein CASSPETGGRSEAFF.

The rearrangement links TRBV5-6 to TRBJ1-5, with D uncertain. CDR1 is SGHDT, CDR2 YYEEEE, per germline. The CDR3 is 14 residues long. The V and J ends lost 1 base and 4 bases respectively, with 9 bases between them. Here the CDR3 DNA reads TGTGCCAGCAGCTTGCTAAGTCAAAATCAGCCCCAGCATTTT. It specifies CASSLLSQNQPQHF.

The V and J genes are TRBV27 and TRBJ2-7, with 9 bases fitting TRBD1. The V and J ends lost 5 bases and 7 bases, in that order; junction bases with no gene match: 9. Germline V gene data show CDR1 as MNHEY and CDR2 as SMNVEV (reference sequence). This CDR3 region has 14 residues. This CDR3 is CASSIAQGAREQYF. Here the CDR3 DNA reads TGTGCCAGCAGTATTGCACAGGGGGCGCGGGAGCAGTACTTC.